This T cell receptor (beta chain) appears in the sequencing data of a study of blood T cell repertoires in COVID-19. The method was immunoSEQ multiplex PCR; TCRdb's version includes in-frame clones alone and lacks a portion of them. This table has roughly 120,000 clones, roughly 85% appearing once. This CDR3 has 13 residues. Germline-derived CDR1 and CDR2 are SGDLS and YYNGEE. V was trimmed by 2 bases and J by 3 bases, leaving 8 bases between them. This TCR was sampled from a woman older than 75 with COVID-19, enrolled during active disease. The sample consisted of peripheral blood. The rearrangement joins TRBV9 to TRBJ2-5, with D maybe TRBD2 (5 bases). CDR3 nucleotides: TGTGCCAGCAGCGTCGACGGGAAAGAGACCCAGTACTTC. Protein product: CASSVDGKETQYF.